Listed here is a single T cell receptor (beta chain). Its antigen is not known. The primer mix had 60 Vbeta and 13 Jbeta primers. Profiling relied on immunoSEQ multiplex PCR, and the TCRdb table lists in-frame clones only, not all of them. The sample data list 100,000 to 150,000 clones. This record belongs to a study of cytomegalovirus exposure and HLA in healthy donors. After removal of 2 bases from V and 7 bases from J, the junction contained 24 bases not matched to a gene. This CDR3 comprises 20 residues. Germline values: CDR1 MNHEY, CDR2 SMNVEV (reference sequence). Study results and limitations: Some TCR beta chains (164 of them) were listed as cytomegalovirus-associated. Later analysis demonstrated an association between a missense DCLRE1C variant and TCR beta V- and J-gene trimming. An analysis done earlier found most TCR beta V segments productive about 87% or about 30% of the time.

The specimen was PBMCs. The sequence was collected from a man between 18 and 29 years old in good health and CMV-seronegative. V and J are TRBV27 and TRBJ1-2; 8 bases are a match to TRBD1. The CDR3 spells CASSLVGWGGTGPSMSGYTF. DNA for the CDR3: TGTGCCAGCAGTTTAGTAGGTTGGGGCGGGACAGGCCCATCTATGAGTGGCTACACCTTC.